The 17 T cell receptor beta chains reported below all come from one sample, sequenced in a study of CD8 T cells in Susac syndrome (dated 2019 in TCRdb). To prepare the library, the immunoSEQ multiplex PCR assay was applied. RNA was extracted with the RNeasy kit and about 0.5 to 1 ug was reverse transcribed using random hexamers. TCRdb reanalyzed the raw reads on its own, using fastp at Q25 for trimming and MiXCR for clone calling, and kept in-frame beta chains. Rows with a matching CDR3 protein are joined into one entry that keeps the most common DNA and genes. This sample lists about 70,000 distinct CDR3 sequences; approximately 96% were detected once. The ten largest clones capture 0.085% to 0.14% of the sample. The specimen was CD4+ T cells from PBMCs. All receptors come from a human donor with multiple sclerosis.

The rearrangement uses TRBV20-1 and TRBJ2-7; D is possibly TRBD1 (6 bases). The length of the CDR3 is 12 residues. Germline assignment: CDR1 DFQATT and CDR2 SNEGSKA (reference sequence). Trimming removed 6 bases from V and 3 bases from J, with 12 bases in between. As DNA, the CDR3 is TGCAGTGCCAAAAAGGACAGCTACGAGCAGTACTTC. Its translation: CSAKKDSYEQYF.

The chain combines TRBV5-4 with TRBJ2-5; 8 positions agree with TRBD2. This CDR3 has 16 residues. CDR1 and CDR2 from the germline V gene are SGHNT and YYREEE (reference sequence). With V trimmed by 1 base and J by 5 bases, 10 bases remained unmatched. The CDR3 sequence: CASSLMVGGGRETQYF. The CDR3, as DNA: TGTGCCAGCAGCTTGATGGTCGGGGGGGGCCGGGAGACCCAGTACTTC.

In DNA, the CDR3 is TGTGCCAGCAGTTCCCGAGCGGCTGGGGCCAACGTCCTGACTTTC. It translates to CASSSRAAGANVLTF. The chain recombines TRBV12-3 or TRBV12-4 with TRBJ2-6; D perhaps matches TRBD2 (5 bases). V lost 4 bases to trimming and J lost 2 bases, with 9 bases between them. The CDR3 totals 15 residues.

This clonotype came up once. V and J are TRBV5-1 and TRBJ2-7; D remains unclear. Germline lookup yields CDR1 SGHRS and CDR2 YFSETQ. The CDR3 extends over 16 amino acids. V was shortened by 1 base and J by 0 bases, with 14 bases between the two germline ends. The CDR3 protein is CASSLRAAESSYEQYF. The CDR3 nucleotides are TGCGCCAGCAGCTTGAGGGCGGCGGAGAGCTCCTACGAGCAGTACTTC. Drawing the rest from reference TRBV5-1 and TRBJ2-7, the complete variable domain is KAGVTQTPRYLIKTRGQQVTLSCSPISGHRSVSWYQQTPGQGLQFLFEYFSETQRNKGNFPGRFSGRQFSNSRSEMNVSTLELGDSALYLCASSLRAAESSYEQYFGPGTRLTVT.

V usage is TRBV12-3 or TRBV12-4 and J usage is TRBJ2-2; 9 bases are a match to TRBD1. The CDR3 runs to 17 residues. The V segment lost 2 bases and the J segment 4 bases; nucleotides outside the gene matches: 8. This CDR3 reads CASSLITGQGFTGELFF. The CDR3 DNA reads as TGTGCCAGCAGTTTAATAACGGGACAGGGATTCACCGGGGAGCTGTTTTTT.

This clonotype has just a few counts. This rearrangement joins TRBV3-1 to TRBJ2-6; no clear D gene. Trimming left V 0 bases short and J 2 bases short, with 2 bases between. This CDR3 contains 14 residues. Germline V gene lookup returns CDR1 LGHDT and CDR2 YNNKEL (reference sequence). The CDR3 coding sequence is TGTGCCAGCAGCCAAGAAGCTGGGGCCAACGTCCTGACTTTC. Translating it yields CASSQEAGANVLTF.

The CDR3 DNA reads TGTGCCAGCACCTTAAAGCCCTTACTTGCGCGGGGGGCCCACCAAGAGACCCAGTACTTC. Translation gives CASTLKPLLARGAHQETQYF. This chain uses TRBV12-3 or TRBV12-4 with TRBJ2-5; TRBD2 matches at 8 bases. J was trimmed by 0 bases and V by 7 bases; bases with no gene match: 22. This CDR3 region has 20 residues.

This clonotype was counted a single time. J is TRBJ2-5 and V is TRBV5-1; D not resolved. This CDR3 has 14 residues. The V end was cut by 5 bases, the J end by 5 bases, with 16 bases between. Germline V lookup: CDR1 SGHRS, CDR2 YFSETQ. CDR3 loop: CASRVASSFETQYF. CDR3 in DNA: TGCGCCAGCAGGGTCGCATCTTCTTTCGAGACCCAGTACTTC. The variable domain in full, completed from reference TRBV5-1 and TRBJ2-5, reads KAGVTQTPRYLIKTRGQQVTLSCSPISGHRSVSWYQQTPGQGLQFLFEYFSETQRNKGNFPGRFSGRQFSNSRSEMNVSTLELGDSALYLCASRVASSFETQYFGPGTRLLVL.

The gene calls are TRBV11-2 and TRBJ2-5, with D possibly TRBD2 on 5 matching bases. The germline V gene has CDR1 SGHAT and CDR2 FQNNGV. The CDR3 is 13 amino acids. Between the trimmed V and J ends, which lost 0 bases and 5 bases, there was a span of 7 bases. The CDR3 bases are TGTGCCAGCAGCTTAGAGAGGGAGGAGACCCAGTACTTC. This encodes CASSLEREETQYF.

V is TRBV24-1 and J is TRBJ2-1; either TRBD1 or TRBD2 may fit D (6 bases each). Germline CDR1 KGHDR, CDR2 SFDVKD. Trimming cost V 4 bases and J 9 bases, with 15 bases left between them. The CDR3 runs to 14 residues. In DNA, the CDR3 is TGTGCCACCAGTGACGTACCACAGGGAGGTGAGCAGTTCTTC. Encoded protein: CATSDVPQGGEQFF.

The chain carries TRBV29-1 and TRBJ1-3; a possible D gene is TRBD1 (5 bases). V shed 7 bases and J shed 0 bases, with 16 bases lying between them. The CDR3 consists of 15 residues. CDR1 SQVTM and CDR2 ANQGSEA come from the germline V gene. This chain's CDR3 is CSALGRRSSGNTIYF. The DNA of the CDR3 is TGCAGCGCACTGGGGCGGCGGTCCTCTGGAAACACCATATATTTT.

The chain uses TRBV7-6 and TRBJ2-5; tentative D call: TRBD2 (5 bases). This CDR3 is 15 amino acids long. V shed 2 bases and J shed 5 bases, with 15 bases lying between them. The germline V gene has CDR1 SGHVS and CDR2 FNYEAQ. The CDR3 is CASSLSGSSRETQYF. As DNA, the CDR3 is TGTGCCAGCAGCTTAAGCGGTTCGTCGAGGGAGACCCAGTACTTC.

The chain couples TRBV20-1 to TRBJ1-2; TRBD1 aligns across 10 bases. The V and J ends lost 1 base and 1 base, in that order; junction bases with no gene match: 6. The CDR3 runs to 16 residues. The germline V gene encodes CDR1 DFQATT and CDR2 SNEGSKA (reference sequence). CDR3: CSARGRQGADNYGYTF. CDR3 in DNA: TGCAGTGCTAGAGGACGACAGGGGGCGGATAACTATGGCTACACCTTC.

This rearrangement joins TRBV7-3 to TRBJ1-6, with 7 bases identical to TRBD1. This CDR3 is built from 15 residues. V lost 5 bases and J lost 6; bases outside the gene matches: 7. Germline V gene lookup returns CDR1 SGHTA and CDR2 FQGTGA. The CDR3, as DNA: TGTGCCAGCAGCGCGACAGGGCGGAGTAATTCACCCCTCCACTTT. Translated, it gives CASSATGRSNSPLHF.

This rearrangement joins TRBV6-6 to TRBJ2-7; D uncertain. This CDR3 region has 14 residues. V lost 0 bases, J lost 1 base, and 7 bases lay in between. In germline, CDR1 is MNHNY, CDR2 SVGAGI (reference sequence). The CDR3 DNA reads as TGTGCCAGCAGTTACTCGACTCCGTCCTACGAGCAGTACTTC. It specifies CASSYSTPSYEQYF.

The V call is TRBV20-1, the J call TRBJ2-1; D not certain. Trimming stripped 6 bases from V and 0 bases from J, with 15 bases between. The CDR3 has 15 amino acids. Germline assignment: CDR1 DFQATT and CDR2 SNEGSKA (reference sequence). CDR3 protein: CSARTQGSSYNEQFF. For the CDR3, the DNA is TGCAGTGCCCGCACCCAAGGCAGCTCCTACAATGAGCAGTTCTTC.

This clonotype showed up just once. The chain couples TRBV20-1 to TRBJ2-7; weak D call: TRBD2 (6 bases). V lost 0 bases to trimming and J lost 2 bases, with 17 bases between them. The CDR3 spans 16 residues. Germline V gene lookup returns CDR1 DFQATT and CDR2 SNEGSKA (reference sequence). The CDR3 DNA reads TGCAGTGCTAGAGATATTGCGCGGGGTCTCCCCTACGAGCAGTACTTC. It translates to CSARDIARGLPYEQYF.